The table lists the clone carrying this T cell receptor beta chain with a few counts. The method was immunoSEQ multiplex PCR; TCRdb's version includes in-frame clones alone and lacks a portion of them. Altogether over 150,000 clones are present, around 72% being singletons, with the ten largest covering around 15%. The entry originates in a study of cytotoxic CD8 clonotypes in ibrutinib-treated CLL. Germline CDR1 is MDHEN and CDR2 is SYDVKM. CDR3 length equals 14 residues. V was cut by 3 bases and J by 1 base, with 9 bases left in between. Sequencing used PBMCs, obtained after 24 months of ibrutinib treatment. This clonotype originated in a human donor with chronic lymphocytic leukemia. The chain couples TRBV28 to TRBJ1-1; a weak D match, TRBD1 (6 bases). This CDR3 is CASSFGRGNTEAFF. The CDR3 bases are TGTGCCAGCAGTTTCGGCAGGGGGAACACTGAAGCTTTCTTT. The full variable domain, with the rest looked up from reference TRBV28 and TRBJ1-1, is DVKVTQSSRYLVKRTGEKVFLECVQDMDHENMFWYRQDPGLGLRLIYFSYDVKMKEKGDIPEGYSVSREKKERFSLILESASTNQTSMYLCASSFGRGNTEAFFGQGTRLTVV.